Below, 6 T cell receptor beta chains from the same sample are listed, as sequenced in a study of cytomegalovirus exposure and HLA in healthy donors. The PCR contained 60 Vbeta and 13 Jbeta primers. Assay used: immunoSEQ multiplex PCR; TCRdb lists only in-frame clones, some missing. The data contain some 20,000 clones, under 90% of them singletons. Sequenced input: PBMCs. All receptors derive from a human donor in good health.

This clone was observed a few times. For the CDR3, the DNA is TGTGCCAGCAGAGTCCTTGCCGGGGGGACCTACGAGCAGTACTTC. It encodes CASRVLAGGTYEQYF. The chain recombines TRBV28 with TRBJ2-7; 7 bases align to TRBD2. The CDR3 runs to 15 residues. With 6 bases clipped from V and 2 bases from J, the junction kept 10 bases outside the gene matches. Germline V gene sequence: CDR1 MDHEN, CDR2 SYDVKM.

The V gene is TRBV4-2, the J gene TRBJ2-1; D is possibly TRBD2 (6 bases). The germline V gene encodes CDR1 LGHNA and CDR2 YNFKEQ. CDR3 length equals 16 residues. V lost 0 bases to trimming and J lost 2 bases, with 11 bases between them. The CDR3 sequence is CASSQEAGLTYNEQFF. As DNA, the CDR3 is TGTGCCAGCAGCCAAGAGGCGGGGCTAACCTACAATGAGCAGTTCTTC.

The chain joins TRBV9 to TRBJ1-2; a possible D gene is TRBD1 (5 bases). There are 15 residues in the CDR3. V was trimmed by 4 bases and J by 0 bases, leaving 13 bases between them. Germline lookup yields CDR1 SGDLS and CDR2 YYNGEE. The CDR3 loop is CASSNNRPSNYGYTF. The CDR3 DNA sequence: TGTGCCAGCAGCAATAACAGGCCATCTAACTATGGCTACACCTTC.

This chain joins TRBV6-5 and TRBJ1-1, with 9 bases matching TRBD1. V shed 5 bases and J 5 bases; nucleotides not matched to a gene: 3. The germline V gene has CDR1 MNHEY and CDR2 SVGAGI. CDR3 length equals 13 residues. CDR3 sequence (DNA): TGTGCCAGCAGTGGACAGGGGATGACTGAAGCTTTCTTT. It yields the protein CASSGQGMTEAFF.

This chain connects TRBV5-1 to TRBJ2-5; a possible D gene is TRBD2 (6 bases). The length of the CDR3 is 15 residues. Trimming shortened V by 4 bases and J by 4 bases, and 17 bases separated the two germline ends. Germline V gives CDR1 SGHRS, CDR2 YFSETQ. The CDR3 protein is CASSPGWGELETQYF. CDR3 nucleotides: TGCGCCAGCAGCCCCGGGTGGGGGGAGCTAGAGACCCAGTACTTC.

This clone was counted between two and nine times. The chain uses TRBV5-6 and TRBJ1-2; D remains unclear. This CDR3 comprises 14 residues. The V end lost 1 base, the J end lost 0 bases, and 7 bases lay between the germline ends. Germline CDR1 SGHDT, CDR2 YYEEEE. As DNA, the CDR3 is TGTGCCAGCAGCTTGTTTCAGACTAACTATGGCTACACCTTC. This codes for CASSLFQTNYGYTF. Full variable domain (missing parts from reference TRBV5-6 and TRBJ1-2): DAGVTQSPTHLIKTRGQQVTLRCSPKSGHDTVSWYQQALGQGPQFIFQYYEEEERQRGNFPDRFSGHQFPNYSSELNVNALLLGDSALYLCASSLFQTNYGYTFGSGTRLTVV.